The present T cell receptor beta chain was sequenced within a study of T cells in Graves' hyperthyroidism and ophthalmopathy. Broader study findings: Ophthalmopathy, which appeared later, was predicted by the model a median roughly 6.6 months before onset. Researchers found most expanded thyroid clonotypes above 0.001 in blood as well.

The CDR3 totals 14 residues. Germline lookup yields CDR1 MDHEN and CDR2 SYDVKM. V was trimmed by 7 bases and J by 0 bases, leaving 13 bases between them. The source material, RNA transcripts, was used to amplify TCR beta CDR3 regions. In the first-round RT-PCR of the TCR CDR3, the HTBI primer set was used. One entry per CDR3 protein results from TCRdb running MiXCR on the multiplex PCR reads. The sample has about 560,000 distinct CDR3 sequences, 15% to 18% seen once. Hyperthyroidism was newly diagnosed in patients aged 18 to 65 (duration under 2 months). The PBMCs were taken from about 10 ml of fresh peripheral blood. This clonotype was observed at least ten times. The antigen remains unidentified.

The clonotype was recovered from a woman aged 25 to 39 with Graves' hyperthyroidism. The sequencing sample was made of blood. The rearrangement links TRBV28 to TRBJ2-7; perhaps TRBD1 as D (6 bases). The CDR3 is CASKPTGNSYEQYF. CDR3 DNA sequence: TGTGCCAGCAAACCGACAGGAAACTCCTACGAGCAGTACTTC. Variable domain in full (rest from reference TRBV28 and TRBJ2-7): DVKVTQSSRYLVKRTGEKVFLECVQDMDHENMFWYRQDPGLGLRLIYFSYDVKMKEKGDIPEGYSVSREKKERFSLILESASTNQTSMYLCASKPTGNSYEQYFGPGTRLTVT.